Below are 12 T cell receptor beta chains sequenced from a single sample in a study of control samples from healthy donors and cancer patients. Profiled with immunoSEQ multiplex PCR; TCRdb holds only in-frame clones, not every one. The sample lists some 170,000 clones; around 94% were seen once. The material sequenced was PBMCs. These receptors were obtained from a man between 60 and 75 years old with colorectal cancer.

The J gene is TRBJ1-2, the V gene TRBV6-4; possibly TRBD1 for D (5 bases). V was shortened by 3 bases and J by 7 bases, with 18 bases between the two germline ends. The CDR3 length is 15 residues. Germline V gene lookup returns CDR1 MRHNA and CDR2 SNTAGT. The CDR3: CASSEGEAFPSGYTF. The CDR3, as DNA: TGTGCCAGCAGTGAGGGGGAGGCCTTCCCCAGTGGCTACACCTTC.

The gene calls are TRBV3-1 (or the pseudogene TRBV3-2) and TRBJ2-3, with 7 bases that match TRBD1. V was pared by 4 bases and J by 2 bases, with 6 bases of the junction left unmatched. This CDR3 is 15 amino acids long. Per the germline V gene, CDR1 is LGHDT and CDR2 is YNNKEL (reference sequence). CDR3 coding DNA: TGTGCCAGCAGCCCGACGGGACAGCACACAGATACGCAGTATTTT. This sequence encodes CASSPTGQHTDTQYF.

The chain carries TRBV5-1 and TRBJ2-3; D gene unclear. The CDR3 has 15 residues. V gave up 5 bases and J gave up 2 bases, with 15 bases separating them. CDR1 and CDR2 (germline): SGHRS, YFSETQ. CDR3 coding DNA: TGCGCCAGCAGGTTTGCCGCATCCTCCACAGATACGCAGTATTTT. This gives the protein CASRFAASSTDTQYF. Based on the CDR3 plus reference TRBV5-1 and TRBJ2-3, the full variable domain is KAGVTQTPRYLIKTRGQQVTLSCSPISGHRSVSWYQQTPGQGLQFLFEYFSETQRNKGNFPGRFSGRQFSNSRSEMNVSTLELGDSALYLCASRFAASSTDTQYFGPGTRLTVL.

The V call is TRBV9, the J call TRBJ1-1, with no clear D. The CDR3 runs to 14 residues. Germline V gene lookup returns CDR1 SGDLS and CDR2 YYNGEE. The V gene lost 2 bases and the J gene lost 6 bases, with 14 bases spanning the gap. As DNA, the CDR3 is TGTGCCAGCAGCGTGGGGAGGGTCGGGGCTGAAGCTTTCTTT. Protein product: CASSVGRVGAEAFF.

The chain joins TRBV30 to TRBJ1-5; maybe TRBD1 (5 bases). Trimming removed 2 bases from V and 7 bases from J, with 9 bases in between. From germline, CDR1 is GTSNPN and CDR2 SVGIG (reference sequence). The CDR3 is 12 residues long. The CDR3 region is CAWSSTGQPQHF. CDR3 DNA: TGTGCCTGGAGTTCAACAGGACAGCCCCAGCATTTT.

The gene calls are TRBV5-6 and TRBJ2-7, with D perhaps TRBD1 (6 bases). Looked up from germline, CDR1 is SGHDT and CDR2 is YYEEEE. There are 14 residues in the CDR3. With 3 bases removed from V and 7 bases from J, the gap between germline ends came to 17 bases. For the CDR3, the DNA is TGTGCCAGCAGCTCTGGTGGGGGCGACTGGGAGCAGTACTTC. Residues: CASSSGGGDWEQYF.

The rearrangement links TRBV30 to TRBJ1-5; 8 bases match TRBD1. CDR3 length equals 15 residues. The ends lost 2 bases at V and 2 bases at J; junction bases unmatched: 5. CDR1 is GTSNPN, CDR2 SVGIG, per germline (reference sequence). CDR3 coding DNA: TGTGCCTGGAGTCCCGGACAGGGCGGCAATCAGCCCCAGCATTTT. It encodes CAWSPGQGGNQPQHF.

V gene TRBV27 combines with J gene TRBJ2-3; D not resolved. This CDR3 has 16 residues. From germline, CDR1 is MNHEY and CDR2 SMNVEV (reference sequence). Deletions cut 3 bases from V and 1 base from J, with 14 bases between. CDR3 loop: CASSFSWQVGTDTQYF. The CDR3 DNA is TGTGCCAGCAGTTTCTCCTGGCAGGTCGGCACAGATACGCAGTATTTT.

This rearrangement joins TRBV19 to TRBJ2-2, with 7 bases lining up with TRBD1. Germline values: CDR1 LNHDA, CDR2 SQIVND (reference sequence). With V trimmed by 5 bases and J by 0 bases, 3 bases remained unmatched. The CDR3 runs 15 residues. The CDR3 here is CASSRTGANTGELFF. In DNA form, the CDR3 reads TGTGCCAGTAGTCGGACAGGTGCGAACACCGGGGAGCTGTTTTTT.

This chain links TRBV28 with TRBJ2-7, with D unresolved. The CDR3 is 11 amino acids. Looked up from germline, CDR1 is MDHEN and CDR2 is SYDVKM. V lost 2 bases, J lost 3 bases, and 2 bases lay in between. Here the CDR3 reads CASSLDYEQYF. Here the CDR3 DNA reads TGTGCCAGCAGTTTAGACTACGAGCAGTACTTC. Complete variable domain (other parts from reference TRBV28 and TRBJ2-7): DVKVTQSSRYLVKRTGEKVFLECVQDMDHENMFWYRQDPGLGLRLIYFSYDVKMKEKGDIPEGYSVSREKKERFSLILESASTNQTSMYLCASSLDYEQYFGPGTRLTVT.

The chain links TRBV6-1 to TRBJ1-5; the D is unclear. Germline V gives CDR1 MNHNS, CDR2 SASEGT. V was cut by 2 bases and J by 0 bases, with 8 bases left in between. This CDR3 is built from 15 residues. CDR3 residues: CASSESWYSNQPQHF. The CDR3, as DNA: TGTGCCAGCAGTGAATCCTGGTATAGCAATCAGCCCCAGCATTTT.

The chain combines TRBV7-2 with TRBJ2-3; 9 bases agree with TRBD2. This CDR3 spans 15 amino acids. CDR1 is SGHTA, CDR2 FQGNSA, per germline. With 5 bases clipped from V and 4 bases from J, the junction kept 7 bases outside the gene matches. CDR3 in DNA: TGTGCCAGCAGCCCTGGGACTAGCCCCCCAGATACGCAGTATTTT. Translating it yields CASSPGTSPPDTQYF.